The rows below give T cell receptor beta chains drawn from one sample of a study of monozygotic twins with cystic fibrosis. Assay used: immunoSEQ multiplex PCR; TCRdb lists only in-frame clones, some missing. The table includes tens of thousands of clones, 85% to 95% detected once. Material for sequencing was blood. The receptors were gathered from a boy younger than 10 with cystic fibrosis. Each CDR3 is given with its conserved first and last residue. A D gene is named only where the DNA matches it firmly. Rows give clone size only sometimes, using once, few, many, or a class for an expanded clone.

TRBJ1-2 | TRBD1 | - | TRBV6-5 | TGTGCCAGCAGTGAGGGACAGGGCTATGGCTACACCTTC | CASSEGQGYGYTF
TRBJ2-7 | TRBD1 | - | TRBV9 | TGTGCCAGCAGCGTAGACGACAGGGGGTTGTACGAGCAGTACTTC | CASSVDDRGLYEQYF
TRBJ1-2 | - | - | TRBV6-1 | TGTGCCAGCAGTGCCCCAGGGGAGAATGGCTACACCTTC | CASSAPGENGYTF
TRBJ1-5 | - | - | TRBV6-1 | TGTGCCAGCAGTGAGCAGAGTAGCAATCAGCCCCAGCATTTT | CASSEQSSNQPQHF
TRBJ2-5 | - | - | TRBV5-4 | TGTGCCAGCAGCCCCAAGGGGGGGGCCCGCGTTTTTGAGACCCAGTACTTC | CASSPKGGARVFETQYF
TRBJ2-5 | - | - | TRBV4-1 | TGCGCCAGCAGCGATCCCGGGGTTGGAGAGACCCAGTACTTC | CASSDPGVGETQYF
TRBJ1-3 | - | - | TRBV15 | TGTGCCACCAGCAGGGGTGGAAACACCATATATTTT | CATSRGGNTIYF
TRBJ1-1 | TRBD1 | - | TRBV5-4 | TGTGCCAGCACCCACGGTACAGGGGCAAGCGAAGCTTTCTTT | CASTHGTGASEAFF
TRBJ1-6 | - | - | TRBV5-4 | TGTGCCAGCAGCTTGGGTAGCTCCGCACCCCTCCACTTT | CASSLGSSAPLHF
TRBJ1-1 | - | - | TRBV5-6 | TGTGCCAGCAGCCTGGGTAGGGCCACTGAAGCTTTCTTT | CASSLGRATEAFF
TRBJ1-6 | - | - | TRBV7-2 | TGTGCCAGCAGCTTAGAGGCTAGTACCACTTATTCACCCCTCCACTTT | CASSLEASTTYSPLHF
TRBJ2-1 | TRBD2 | - | TRBV25-1 | TGTGCCAGCAGTGTTGGGGGACTAGTTGGCAATGAGCAGTTCTTC | CASSVGGLVGNEQFF
TRBJ2-3 | - | - | TRBV9 | TGTGCCAGCAGCTCTAAGGACAGAGCACCCTCTAGCACAGATACGCAGTATTTT | CASSSKDRAPSSTDTQYF
TRBJ1-2 | TRBD1 | - | TRBV13 | TGTGCCAGCAGCTCCATCAACCGGGACAGGCCCCCTAGGGATGGCTACACCTTC | CASSSINRDRPPRDGYTF
TRBJ1-4 | - | few | TRBV10-3 | TGTGCCACGAGCCGAGATGAGCAACTGTTTTTT | CATSRDEQLFF
TRBJ1-6 | - | - | TRBV19 | TGTGCCAGTAGTCCCAGGGGTCCAGGGTACTCACCCCTCCACTTT | CASSPRGPGYSPLHF
TRBJ2-7 | - | once | TRBV6-6 | TGTGCCAGCAGGGGGATACACGAGCAGTACTTC | CASRGIHEQYF
TRBJ2-7 | - | - | TRBV11-3 | TGTGCCAGCACCACCCCCGGGTCAATGAATGACGAGCAGTACTTC | CASTTPGSMNDEQYF
TRBJ2-1 | - | - | TRBV4-3 | TGCGCCAGCAGCCCCTGGCCCTCTCCCCAGGGAGACTCGTACAATGAGCAGTTCTTC | CASSPWPSPQGDSYNEQFF
TRBJ1-2 | - | - | TRBV5-6 | TGTGCCAGCAGCTTGGTGGGGGAAGAGGGTAACTATGGCTACACCTTC | CASSLVGEEGNYGYTF
TRBJ2-3 | - | - | TRBV13 | TGTGCCAGCAGCCCCGGACTGCGCACAGATACGCAGTATTTT | CASSPGLRTDTQYF
TRBJ1-2 | - | few | TRBV7-9 | TGTGCCAGCAGCTTGACGATCCAGACAGCCAGCTATGGCTACACCTTC | CASSLTIQTASYGYTF
TRBJ2-2 | - | - | TRBV21-1 | TGTGCCAGACGGGAGGGACTACCTAACACCGGGGAGCTGTTTTTT | CARREGLPNTGELFF
TRBJ1-1 | - | - | TRBV6-5 | TGTGCCAGCAGTTACGGGGTCCTGAACACTGAAGCTTTCTTT | CASSYGVLNTEAFF
TRBJ2-2 | - | - | TRBV6-5 | TGTGCCAGCAGACCACAGGGAAGAGTCGGGGAGCTGTTTTTT | CASRPQGRVGELFF
TRBJ1-1 | - | - | TRBV7-9 | TGTGCCAGCAGCAGGGGAACTGAAGCTTTCTTT | CASSRGTEAFF
TRBJ1-1 | - | - | TRBV6-5 | TGTGCCAGCAGTTACTCTGGTGGGCTGAACACTGAAGCTTTCTTT | CASSYSGGLNTEAFF
TRBJ2-5 | - | - | TRBV25-1 | TGTGCCAGCAGTGCTCGTCAGGGTTTGACCCAGTACTTC | CASSARQGLTQYF
TRBJ2-1 | - | - | TRBV11-1 | TGTGCCAGCAGCCGCGGCAGGGGGGATGAGCAGTTCTTC | CASSRGRGDEQFF
TRBJ2-5 | - | - | TRBV18 | TGTGCCAGCTCCCGCGGGGAGACCCAGTACTTC | CASSRGETQYF
TRBJ1-1 | - | - | TRBV10-3 | TGTGCCATCAGTGAGAATCAACAAAATCTGAACACTGAAGCTTTCTTT | CAISENQQNLNTEAFF
TRBJ1-1 | TRBD1 | - | TRBV7-9 | TGTGCCAGCAGCTTGGGCGCCGGGACAGCTAACACTGAAGCTTTCTTT | CASSLGAGTANTEAFF
TRBJ2-5 | - | - | TRBV7-9 | TGTGCCAGCAGCTTGGGCCAGGGAGGAGGCCAAGAGACCCAGTACTTC | CASSLGQGGGQETQYF
TRBJ2-5 | - | - | TRBV6-8 | TGTGCCAGCAGTTACTCGATGACCCCCATGGAGACCCAGTACTTC | CASSYSMTPMETQYF
TRBJ2-1 | TRBD2 | - | TRBV2 | TGTGCCAGCAGTGCCCTGACGTGGCGGGGGGGCGGTCACAATGAGCAGTTCTTC | CASSALTWRGGGHNEQFF
TRBJ1-6 | - | - | TRBV19 | TGTGCCAGTAGTTTCCGGACACAGGAGAGGAATTCACCCCTCCACTTT | CASSFRTQERNSPLHF
TRBJ1-5 | TRBD1 | - | TRBV6-5 | TGTGCCAGCAGTGACACAGGGGGTTATCAGCCCCAGCATTTT | CASSDTGGYQPQHF
TRBJ1-2 | TRBD1 | - | TRBV5-1 | TGCGCCAGCAGCCCTAGGGACAGCGTCGACGGCTACACCTTC | CASSPRDSVDGYTF
TRBJ1-3 | - | few | TRBV5-1 | TGCGCCAGCAGCCCGGACGGATCCTCTGGAAACACCATATATTTT | CASSPDGSSGNTIYF
TRBJ1-5 | - | - | TRBV19 | TGTGCCAGTAGCCCGGGGGGAAGCAATCAGCCCCAGCATTTT | CASSPGGSNQPQHF
TRBJ1-2 | TRBD1 | - | TRBV29-1 | TGCAGCGCGAAGGGACAGGGAGGCTATGGCTACACCTTC | CSAKGQGGYGYTF
TRBJ2-1 | - | once | TRBV5-1 | TGCGCCAGCAGCTTGTCGGGGGGCCCCTATGAGCAGTTCTTC | CASSLSGGPYEQFF
TRBJ2-7 | - | once | TRBV6-5 | TGTGCCAGCAGGACCTCCGGGACGCACGAGCAGTACTTC | CASRTSGTHEQYF
TRBJ1-5 | - | - | TRBV2 | TGTGCCAGCAGTGAAGGCCCCTGGGGGCAGCCCCAGCATTTT | CASSEGPWGQPQHF
TRBJ1-4 | - | - | TRBV7-9 | TGTGCCAGCAGCTTACTGCAGTCAACTAATGAAAAACTGTTTTTT | CASSLLQSTNEKLFF
TRBJ1-1 | - | - | TRBV4-1 | TGCGCCAGCAGCCAAGAGGGCTGGGGGAAGAGCACTGAAGCTTTCTTT | CASSQEGWGKSTEAFF
TRBJ2-1 | - | - | TRBV4-2 | TGTGCCAGCAGCCAAGATCTGCGGGGCTCCTACAATGAGCAGTTCTTC | CASSQDLRGSYNEQFF
TRBJ1-5 | - | - | TRBV6-1 | TGTGCCAGCAGTGAAGGATATTCCAATCAGCCCCAGCATTTT | CASSEGYSNQPQHF
TRBJ1-2 | - | - | TRBV11-3 | TGTGCCAGCAGCTTCCAGGGGACTGGCTACACCTTC | CASSFQGTGYTF
TRBJ1-1 | - | - | TRBV5-6 | TGTGCCAGCAGCTTGTGGGAATCCACTGAAGCTTTCTTT | CASSLWESTEAFF
TRBJ2-2 | - | - | TRBV6-1 | TGTGCCAGCAGTGAAGCGCTCCAGACAGGGAACACCGGGGAGCTGTTTTTT | CASSEALQTGNTGELFF
TRBJ1-2 | - | few | TRBV5-4 | TGTGCCAGCAGCTTCCACAACGACTATGGCTACACCTTC | CASSFHNDYGYTF
TRBJ2-7 | TRBD1 | once | TRBV5-1 | TGCGCCAGCAGCTTGGAAGGGACAGACTCCTACGAGCAGTACTTC | CASSLEGTDSYEQYF
TRBJ1-5 | - | - | TRBV27 | TGTGCCAGCAGTTTAATGGGTGGGAGCAATCAGCCCCAGCATTTT | CASSLMGGSNQPQHF